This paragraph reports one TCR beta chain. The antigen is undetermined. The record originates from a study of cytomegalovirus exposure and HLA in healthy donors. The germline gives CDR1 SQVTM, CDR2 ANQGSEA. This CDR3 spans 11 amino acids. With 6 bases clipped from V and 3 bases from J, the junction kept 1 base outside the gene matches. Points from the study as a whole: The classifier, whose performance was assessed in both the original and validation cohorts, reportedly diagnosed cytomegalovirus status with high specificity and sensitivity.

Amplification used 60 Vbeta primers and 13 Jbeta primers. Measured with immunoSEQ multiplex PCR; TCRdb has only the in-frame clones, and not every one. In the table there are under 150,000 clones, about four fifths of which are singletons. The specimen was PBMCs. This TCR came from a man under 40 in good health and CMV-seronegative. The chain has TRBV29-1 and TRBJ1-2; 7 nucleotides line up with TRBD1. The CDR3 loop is CSVGQHYGYTF. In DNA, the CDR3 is TGCAGCGTGGGACAGCACTATGGCTACACCTTC.